Listed below are T cell receptor beta chains from one sample, sequenced in a study of cytomegalovirus exposure and HLA in healthy donors. The data were produced by immunoSEQ multiplex PCR, yet TCRdb's version contains in-frame clones alone and is incomplete. Among around 200,000 clones, around 74% were seen once, and the ten largest hold over 2.5%. Specimen: PBMCs. These receptors were obtained from a male donor in good health and CMV-seronegative. Each CDR3 is given with its conserved first and last residue. D genes are given only for firm matches. Clone size is stated in some rows and not others, as once, few, many or a class when expanded.

J gene | CDR3 length | clone size | D gene | V gene | CDR3 protein | CDR3 DNA
TRBJ2-7 | 11 | NA | NA | TRBV5-1 | CASSLLNEQYF | TGCGCCAGCAGCTTGTTAAACGAGCAGTACTTC
TRBJ1-2 | 15 | NA | TRBD1 | TRBV6-4 | CASSPDRDHYYGYTF | TGTGCCTCCTCCCCGGACAGGGATCATTACTATGGCTACACCTTC
TRBJ1-2 | 13 | few | NA | TRBV6-5 | CASSPRALRGYTF | TGTGCCAGCAGCCCCAGGGCTTTGCGGGGCTACACCTTC
TRBJ2-1 | 16 | NA | NA | TRBV10-3 | CAISESRHQTDNEQFF | TGTGCCATCAGTGAGTCGAGACACCAGACGGACAATGAGCAGTTCTTC
TRBJ2-3 | 14 | NA | NA | TRBV11-3 | CASSRSYSTDTQYF | TGTGCCAGCAGCCGGAGTTATAGCACAGATACGCAGTATTTT
TRBJ1-2 | 13 | NA | NA | TRBV2 | CASSEGLGRGYTF | TGTGCCAGCAGTGAAGGGTTGGGGAGGGGCTACACCTTC
TRBJ2-6 | 15 | NA | NA | TRBV29-1 | CSVLTVSSGANVLTF | TGCAGCGTTCTGACAGTTAGCTCTGGGGCCAACGTCCTGACTTTC
TRBJ2-4 | 17 | NA | NA | TRBV7-2 | CASSLRATSLAKNIQYF | TGTGCCAGCAGCCTGAGGGCGACAAGCCTAGCCAAAAACATTCAGTACTTC
TRBJ2-7 | 15 | NA | TRBD2 | TRBV28 | CASSRGTSGSYEQYF | TGTGCCAGCAGCCGAGGGACTAGCGGCTCCTACGAGCAGTACTTC
TRBJ2-7 | 12 | NA | NA | TRBV30 | CGLGVKAYEQYF | TGTGGCTTAGGGGTCAAAGCCTACGAGCAGTACTTC
TRBJ1-3 | 19 | NA | TRBD1 | TRBV6-7 | CASSHHRDRGLEAGNTIYF | TGTGCCAGCAGCCACCACCGGGACAGGGGGTTGGAGGCAGGAAACACCATATATTTT
TRBJ2-3 | 16 | NA | NA | TRBV6-4 | CASSWTADYSTDTQYF | TGTGCCAGCAGCTGGACAGCTGATTATAGCACAGATACGCAGTATTTT
TRBJ1-5 | 15 | NA | NA | TRBV6-5 | CASSYSNRGGQPQHF | TGTGCCAGCAGTTACTCGAATAGGGGAGGTCAGCCCCAGCATTTT
TRBJ1-5 | 11 | NA | NA | TRBV5-8 | CASSVNQPQHF | TGTGCCAGCAGCGTAAATCAGCCCCAGCATTTT